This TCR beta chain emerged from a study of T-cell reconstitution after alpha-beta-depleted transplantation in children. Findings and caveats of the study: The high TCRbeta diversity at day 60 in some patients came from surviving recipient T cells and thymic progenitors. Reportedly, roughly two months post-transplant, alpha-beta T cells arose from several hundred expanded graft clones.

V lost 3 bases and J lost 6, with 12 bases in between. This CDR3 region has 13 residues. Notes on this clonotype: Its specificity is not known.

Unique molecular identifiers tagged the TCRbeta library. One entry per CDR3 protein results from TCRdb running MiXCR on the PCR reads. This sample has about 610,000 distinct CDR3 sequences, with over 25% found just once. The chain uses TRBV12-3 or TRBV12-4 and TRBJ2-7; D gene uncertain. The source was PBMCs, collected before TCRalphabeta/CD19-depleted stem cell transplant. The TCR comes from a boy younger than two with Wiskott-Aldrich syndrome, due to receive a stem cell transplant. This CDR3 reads CASSLKEVGEQYF. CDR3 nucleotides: TGTGCCAGCAGTTTGAAGGAAGTAGGCGAGCAGTACTTC.